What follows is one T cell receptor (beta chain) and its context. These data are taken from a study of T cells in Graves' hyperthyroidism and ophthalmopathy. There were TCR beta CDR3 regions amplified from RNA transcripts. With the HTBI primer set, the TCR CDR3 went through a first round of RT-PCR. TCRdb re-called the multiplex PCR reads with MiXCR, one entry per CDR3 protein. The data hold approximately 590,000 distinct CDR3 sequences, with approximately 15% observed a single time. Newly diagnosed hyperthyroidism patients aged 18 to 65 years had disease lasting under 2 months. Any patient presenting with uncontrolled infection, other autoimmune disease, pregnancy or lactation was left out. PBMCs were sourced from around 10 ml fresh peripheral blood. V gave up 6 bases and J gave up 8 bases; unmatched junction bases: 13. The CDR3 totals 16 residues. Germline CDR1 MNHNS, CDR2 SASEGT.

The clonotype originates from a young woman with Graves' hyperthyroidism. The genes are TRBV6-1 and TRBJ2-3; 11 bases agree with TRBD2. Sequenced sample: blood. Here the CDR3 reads CASSSPVAGGPGTQYF. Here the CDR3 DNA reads TGTGCCAGCAGCTCCCCTGTAGCGGGAGGGCCAGGTACGCAGTATTTT.